Listed here are 28 T cell receptor beta chains from one sample, sequenced in a study of blood T cell repertoires in COVID-19. Profiled with immunoSEQ multiplex PCR; TCRdb holds only in-frame clones, not every one. Here the sample spans roughly 45,000 clones, 90% being singletons. The specimen was peripheral blood. These receptors all stem from a man in his 70s with active COVID-19.

The chain combines TRBV2 with TRBJ2-4, with TRBD1 identical over 9 bases. Trimming removed 6 bases from V and 0 bases from J; junction bases left unmatched: 3. The CDR3 is 15 amino acids. Germline-derived CDR1 and CDR2 are SNHLY and FYNNEI. CDR3 region: CASREDRGAKNIQYF. The DNA of the CDR3 is TGTGCCAGCAGAGAGGACAGGGGAGCCAAAAACATTCAGTACTTC.

This rearrangement joins TRBV18 to TRBJ1-1, with D possibly TRBD1 on 6 matching bases. Trimming stripped 6 bases from V and 1 base from J, with 12 bases between. From germline, CDR1 is KGHSH and CDR2 LQKENI. CDR3 size: 14 residues. CDR3 nucleotides: TGTGCCAGCTCCGGGACATACCCGAACACTGAAGCTTTCTTT. This encodes CASSGTYPNTEAFF. The whole variable domain, filled in from reference TRBV18 and TRBJ1-1, reads NAGVMQNPRHLVRRRGQEARLRCSPMKGHSHVYWYRQLPEEGLKFMVYLQKENIIDESGMPKERFSAEFPKEGPSILRIQQVVRGDSAAYFCASSGTYPNTEAFFGQGTRLTVV.

This clone was observed a handful of times. The chain links TRBV7-9 to TRBJ2-7; 8 bases align to TRBD1. Trimming took 5 bases from V and 7 from J; bases not matched to a gene: 16. Germline loops: CDR1 SEHNR, CDR2 FQNEAQ (reference sequence). This CDR3 contains 16 residues. CDR3 in amino acids: CASSPRGRGRNGEQYF. The CDR3 DNA is TGTGCCAGCAGCCCACGGGGCAGGGGGCGGAATGGGGAGCAGTACTTC.

V is TRBV7-9 and J is TRBJ2-7, with D tentatively TRBD1 (5 bases). This CDR3 is built from 13 residues. Trimming removed 2 bases from V and 6 bases from J, with 11 bases in between. CDR1 SEHNR and CDR2 FQNEAQ come from the germline V gene (reference sequence). In DNA, the CDR3 is TGTGCCAGCAGCTTACTGGGGCGCGTCGAGCAGTACTTC. Translated: CASSLLGRVEQYF.

This clone has only one observation. The chain links TRBV28 to TRBJ2-3; D is perhaps TRBD2 (5 bases). V shed 4 bases and J shed 7 bases, with 18 bases lying between them. CDR1 MDHEN and CDR2 SYDVKM come from the germline V gene. The CDR3 is made up of 15 amino acids. The CDR3 DNA is TGTGCCAGCAGTTCTCCAGCGGAGGCGTACAATACGCAGTATTTT. Its protein is CASSSPAEAYNTQYF.

CDR3 residues: CASSPRTGEREQYF. CDR3 coding DNA: TGTGCCAGCTCACCAAGGACAGGGGAGCGCGAGCAGTACTTC. The chain uses TRBV18 and TRBJ2-7, with 9 bases that match TRBD1. Trimming at V came to 2 bases and at J to 6 bases, leaving 5 bases not matched to a gene. There are 14 residues in the CDR3. The germline CDR1 and CDR2 sequences are KGHSH and LQKENI.

The chain is built from TRBV19 and TRBJ1-1, with a possible D match to TRBD1 (5 bases). Germline V lookup: CDR1 LNHDA, CDR2 SQIVND (reference sequence). Trimming removed 6 bases at V and 0 bases at J, with 11 bases between. This CDR3 spans 14 amino acids. The DNA of the CDR3 is TGTGCCAGTAGATCGACAGCTTTGAACACTGAAGCTTTCTTT. Its translation is CASRSTALNTEAFF.

This clone was detected only a few times. The chain uses TRBV5-1 and TRBJ2-2, with D tentatively TRBD1 (6 bases). Between the trimmed V and J ends, which lost 2 bases and 2 bases, there was a span of 13 bases. The CDR3 totals 16 residues. Germline V gene data show CDR1 as SGHRS and CDR2 as YFSETQ. DNA for the CDR3: TGCGCCAGCAGCTTCCAGACGGACAGAAACACCGGGGAGCTGTTTTTT. This encodes CASSFQTDRNTGELFF.

This clone occurred once. The chain recombines TRBV18 with TRBJ2-1; TRBD2 is a possible D gene (6 bases). Germline V gene data show CDR1 as KGHSH and CDR2 as LQKENI. This CDR3 has 14 residues. Trimming shortened V by 3 bases and J by 6 bases, and 12 bases separated the two germline ends. CDR3 sequence: CASSPGLQVNEQFF. The CDR3 nucleotides are TGTGCCAGCTCACCGGGACTGCAGGTCAATGAGCAGTTCTTC. The full variable domain, its missing parts supplied by reference TRBV18 and TRBJ2-1, is NAGVMQNPRHLVRRRGQEARLRCSPMKGHSHVYWYRQLPEEGLKFMVYLQKENIIDESGMPKERFSAEFPKEGPSILRIQQVVRGDSAAYFCASSPGLQVNEQFFGPGTRLTVL.

The chain's CDR3 is CASSQAGTGVGGYTF. The CDR3 DNA reads as TGCGCCAGCAGCCAGGCCGGGACAGGGGTAGGTGGCTACACCTTC. The chain is built from TRBV4-3 and TRBJ1-2, with 10 bases lining up with TRBD1. Germline V CDR1 and CDR2: LGHNA, YSLEER. The junction had 8 bases not matched to a gene; V was cut back by 3 bases and J by 7 bases. The CDR3 extends over 15 amino acids.

The chain uses TRBV19 and TRBJ1-3; tentatively, D is TRBD1 (5 bases). The CDR3 is 16 residues long. Looked up from germline, CDR1 is LNHDA and CDR2 is SQIVND (reference sequence). The V end lost 4 bases, the J end lost 0 bases, and 13 bases lay between the germline ends. This CDR3 is CASSSGGTRSGNTIYF. Written as DNA, the CDR3 is TGTGCCAGTAGTAGTGGAGGGACCCGCTCTGGAAACACCATATATTTT.

This chain joins TRBV9 and TRBJ2-1; 10 positions agree with TRBD2. The V gene end was trimmed by 1 base and the J gene end by 5 bases; junction bases not matched to a gene: 9. CDR3 length: 17 amino acids. Germline-derived CDR1 and CDR2 are SGDLS and YYNGEE. In nucleotides, the CDR3 is TGTGCCAGCAGCGTACTCCCGGGACTAGCGCGCGACAATGAGCAGTTCTTC. It yields the protein CASSVLPGLARDNEQFF.

A single count supports this clone. The chain links TRBV7-8 to TRBJ2-2; TRBD2 matches 12 bases. In germline, CDR1 is SGHVS, CDR2 FQNEAQ. After removal of 11 bases from V and 1 base from J, the junction contained 8 bases not matched to a gene. The CDR3 has 16 residues. The CDR3 region has the DNA TGTGCCGCGCGACTAGCGGGGGTGATGAACACCGGGGAGCTGTTTTTT. This gives the protein CAARLAGVMNTGELFF.

The chain links TRBV3-1 (or the pseudogene TRBV3-2) to TRBJ2-7; the D gene is possibly TRBD1 (5 bases). Germline V gives CDR1 LGHDT, CDR2 YNNKEL (reference sequence). V was pared by 4 bases and J by 0 bases, with 10 bases between. The CDR3 consists of 14 residues. The CDR3 DNA follows: TGTGCCAGCAGCCCTCGGACATTCTCCTACGAGCAGTACTTC. Its protein is CASSPRTFSYEQYF.

This sequence joins TRBV6-6 and TRBJ1-5, with D tentatively TRBD1 (6 bases). The CDR3 runs to 15 residues. With 2 bases removed from V and 4 bases from J, the gap between germline ends came to 12 bases. CDR1 is MNHNY and CDR2 is SVGAGI in the germline V gene (reference sequence). The CDR3 DNA follows: TGTGCCAGCAGTTACGACAGGTTTAGGAATCAGCCCCAGCATTTT. Amino acid sequence: CASSYDRFRNQPQHF.

The chain uses TRBV4-3 and TRBJ2-5; D might be TRBD1 (6 bases). The CDR3 covers 15 residues. Trimming left V 0 bases short and J 4 bases short, with 12 bases between. Germline CDR1 reads LGHNA; CDR2 reads YSLEER. The CDR3 sequence is CASSQDTAGAETQYF. The CDR3 DNA follows: TGCGCCAGCAGCCAAGATACGGCAGGGGCAGAGACCCAGTACTTC.

The V gene is TRBV7-9, the J gene TRBJ1-3; unclear D gene. Germline CDR1 reads SEHNR; CDR2 reads FQNEAQ (reference sequence). The CDR3 has 18 amino acids. The V gene lost 2 bases and the J gene lost 0 bases, with 17 bases spanning the gap. This CDR3 is CASSLSKQQLFSGNTIYF. CDR3 nucleotides: TGTGCCAGCAGCTTAAGTAAACAACAGCTCTTCTCTGGAAACACCATATATTTT.

This chain links TRBV3-1 (or the pseudogene TRBV3-2) with TRBJ1-5, with unresolved D. Between the trimmed V and J ends, which lost 1 base and 2 bases, there was a span of 6 bases. The germline V gene encodes CDR1 LGHDT and CDR2 YNNKEL (reference sequence). The CDR3 runs to 14 residues. The CDR3 here is CASSQGGGNQPQHF. The DNA for the CDR3 is TGTGCCAGCAGCCAAGGGGGAGGCAATCAGCCCCAGCATTTT.

The rearrangement links TRBV6-2 or TRBV6-3 to TRBJ2-1; D is possibly TRBD2 (5 bases). This CDR3 spans 16 amino acids. CDR1 MNHEY and CDR2 SVGEGT come from the germline V gene. Trimming shortened V by 1 base and J by 1 base, and 11 bases separated the two germline ends. CDR3 sequence reads: CASSYLGRESYNEQFF. The CDR3 DNA sequence: TGTGCCAGCAGTTACTTAGGACGGGAATCCTACAATGAGCAGTTCTTC.

The CDR3 DNA is TGCGCCAGCAGCTTCTCTAGTGGGGGCAAAGAGACCCAGTACTTC. Translated, it gives CASSFSSGGKETQYF. The chain has TRBV5-1 and TRBJ2-5; a weak D match, TRBD1 (6 bases). Germline V lookup: CDR1 SGHRS, CDR2 YFSETQ. The CDR3 spans 15 residues. V was cut by 2 bases and J by 3 bases, with 14 bases left in between.

The chain employs TRBV10-3 and TRBJ2-1, with 13 bases that match TRBD2. Germline V gene data show CDR1 as ENHRY and CDR2 as SYGVKD. With 6 bases clipped from V and 8 bases from J, the junction kept 4 bases outside the gene matches. This CDR3 spans 14 amino acids. CDR3 sequence reads: CAIRPGTSGDEQFF. The CDR3 DNA reads as TGTGCCATCAGGCCTGGGACTAGCGGGGATGAGCAGTTCTTC.

The V gene is TRBV5-1, the J gene TRBJ2-1; TRBD2 matches 7 bases. The CDR3 extends over 16 amino acids. V dropped 0 bases and J dropped 1; count of bases not matched to a gene: 4. Looked up from germline, CDR1 is SGHRS and CDR2 is YFSETQ. Written as DNA, the CDR3 is TGCGCCAGCAGCTTGGATAGCGGGTGGTCCTACAATGAGCAGTTCTTC. It translates to CASSLDSGWSYNEQFF.

The chain combines TRBV5-1 with TRBJ1-2, with D possibly matching TRBD1 (5 bases). V lost 2 bases and J lost 6, with 8 bases in between. Germline values: CDR1 SGHRS, CDR2 YFSETQ. CDR3 length equals 12 residues. The CDR3 reads CASSLQADGYTF. For the CDR3, the DNA is TGCGCCAGCAGCTTACAGGCGGATGGCTACACCTTC.

This clone was found once. V usage is TRBV18 and J usage is TRBJ1-2; 8 nucleotides match TRBD1. Losses at the gene ends were 3 bases for V and 4 bases for J; bases not matched to a gene: 1. The CDR3 is 13 residues long. Germline assignment: CDR1 KGHSH and CDR2 LQKENI. The CDR3 nucleotides are TGTGCCAGCTCACCTACAGGGGGCTATGGCTACACCTTC. Amino acid sequence: CASSPTGGYGYTF.

This clone was counted between two and nine times. V and J are TRBV4-2 and TRBJ1-2, with D possibly TRBD1 on 5 matching bases. V lost 3 bases, J lost 2 bases, and 7 bases lay in between. Germline V CDR1 and CDR2: LGHNA, YNFKEQ. The CDR3 is 13 residues long. CDR3 sequence: CASSQDKNYGYTF. The CDR3 DNA is TGTGCCAGCAGCCAGGACAAAAACTATGGCTACACCTTC.

The gene calls are TRBV7-2 and TRBJ2-1; TRBD2 agrees at 12 bases. CDR3 size: 16 residues. Unmatched junction bases numbered 5, after V lost 5 bases and J lost 3 bases. CDR1 and CDR2 (germline): SGHTA, FQGNSA. The CDR3 DNA sequence: TGTGCCAGCAGCCCAGGACTAGCGGGACTCTACAATGAGCAGTTCTTC. Protein product: CASSPGLAGLYNEQFF.

This rearrangement joins TRBV12-1 to TRBJ2-7; TRBD2, the table's D call, lacks a check against the DNA. TRBV12-1 is marked as a pseudogene. The CDR3 covers 17 residues. The CDR3 DNA is TGTGCCAGCAGCTTTTCCCCGGGACTAGCGGGAGACTACGAGCAGTACTTC. This sequence encodes CASSFSPGLAGDYEQYF.

This chain joins TRBV24-1 and TRBJ2-5, with D possibly matching TRBD1 (5 bases). V lost 4 bases and J 3 bases, leaving 8 bases between the germline ends. In germline, CDR1 is KGHDR, CDR2 SFDVKD. The CDR3 totals 13 residues. CDR3 protein: CATSDPTEETQYF. The CDR3, as DNA: TGTGCCACCAGTGACCCGACAGAAGAGACCCAGTACTTC.